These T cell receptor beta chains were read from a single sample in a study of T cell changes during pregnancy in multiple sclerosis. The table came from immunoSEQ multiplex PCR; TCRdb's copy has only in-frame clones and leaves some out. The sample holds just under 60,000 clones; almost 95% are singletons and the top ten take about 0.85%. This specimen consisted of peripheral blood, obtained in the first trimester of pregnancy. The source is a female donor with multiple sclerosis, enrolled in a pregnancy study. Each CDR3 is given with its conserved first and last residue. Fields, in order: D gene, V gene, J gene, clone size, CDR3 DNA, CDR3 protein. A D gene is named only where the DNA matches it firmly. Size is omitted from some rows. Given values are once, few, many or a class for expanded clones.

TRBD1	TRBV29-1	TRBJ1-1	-	TGCAGCGTGGGGACAGGGAACACTGAAGCTTTCTTT	CSVGTGNTEAFF
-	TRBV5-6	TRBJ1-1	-	TGTGCCAGCAGCTTAATCGACAGGCGGCTGATGAACACTGAAGCTTTCTTT	CASSLIDRRLMNTEAFF
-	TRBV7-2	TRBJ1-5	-	TGTGCCAGCAGCTTAGACAGGGTTAGCAATCAGCCCCAGCATTTT	CASSLDRVSNQPQHF
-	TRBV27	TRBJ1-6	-	TGTGCCAGCAGTTGGAGCTCCTATAATTCACCCCTCCACTTT	CASSWSSYNSPLHF
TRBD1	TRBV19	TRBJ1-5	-	TGTGCCAGTAAAACGGGACAGGGCTTTCAGCCCCAGCATTTT	CASKTGQGFQPQHF
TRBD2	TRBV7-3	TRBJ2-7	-	TGTGCCAGCAGCCCGTGGGGGGGAGAGCAGTACTTC	CASSPWGGEQYF
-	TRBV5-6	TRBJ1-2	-	TGTGCCAGCAGCCCCGCCAGGGTTGGGGGCTACACCTTC	CASSPARVGGYTF
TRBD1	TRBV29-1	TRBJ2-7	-	TGCAGCGTTGCCCACAGGGGTGGGTACGAGCAGTACTTC	CSVAHRGGYEQYF
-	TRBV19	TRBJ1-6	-	TGTGCCAGTAGTCCTTCCCAGCGGGGGAATAATTCACCCCTCCACTTT	CASSPSQRGNNSPLHF
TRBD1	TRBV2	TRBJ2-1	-	TGTGCCAGTTCGACAGGGTGGGGAAATGAGCAGTTCTTC	CASSTGWGNEQFF
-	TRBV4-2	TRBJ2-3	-	TGTGCCAGCAGCCAAGATCGGGGCGGGGGCACAGATACGCAGTATTTT	CASSQDRGGGTDTQYF
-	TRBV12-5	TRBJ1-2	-	TGTGCTAGTGGTTTTTCCCCACGGTCTGGCTACACCTTC	CASGFSPRSGYTF
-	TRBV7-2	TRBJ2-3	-	TGTGCCAGCAGCTGGGCTAGCTCCATTGATACGCAGTATTTT	CASSWASSIDTQYF
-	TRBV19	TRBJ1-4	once	TGTGCCAGTCGACCCAGGGTTGCTAATGAAAAACTGTTTTTT	CASRPRVANEKLFF
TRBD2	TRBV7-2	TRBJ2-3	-	TGTGCCAGCAGCCAGAGAAGCGGGGGGACAGATACGCAGTATTTT	CASSQRSGGTDTQYF
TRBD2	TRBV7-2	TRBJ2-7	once	TGTGCCAGCAGCGGGACTAGCGGCGTCTCCTACGAGCAGTACTTC	CASSGTSGVSYEQYF
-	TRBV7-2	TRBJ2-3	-	TGTGCCAGCAGCTTAGTAGTGACTAGCACAGATACGCAGTATTTT	CASSLVVTSTDTQYF
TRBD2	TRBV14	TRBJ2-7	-	TGTGCCAGCAGCCCTTGGACTAGCGGGGCCGAGCAGTACTTC	CASSPWTSGAEQYF
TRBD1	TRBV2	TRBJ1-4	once	TGTGCCAGCAGGGACAGGGGGATGGTTGGTGAAAAACTGTTTTTT	CASRDRGMVGEKLFF
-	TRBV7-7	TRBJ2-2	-	TGTGCCAGCAGCTTAGGTCCTCCGGCGGGCACCGGGGAGCTGTTTTTT	CASSLGPPAGTGELFF
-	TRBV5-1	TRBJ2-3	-	TGCGCCAGCAGGAGGGGACTCCCTAGCACAGATACGCAGTATTTT	CASRRGLPSTDTQYF
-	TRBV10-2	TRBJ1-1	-	TGCGCCAGCAGTGACTGGGGGCAGGGGGAAGCTTTCTTT	CASSDWGQGEAFF
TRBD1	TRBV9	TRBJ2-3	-	TGTGCCAGCAGCGTGGGACAGGGCTCCACAGATACGCAGTATTTT	CASSVGQGSTDTQYF
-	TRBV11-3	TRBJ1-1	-	TGTGCCAGCAGCTTAGGTCGGGGGAACACTGAAGCTTTCTTT	CASSLGRGNTEAFF
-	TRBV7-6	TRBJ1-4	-	TGTGCCAGCAGCTCGGGGGGGTTGGGGCTGAGGGAAAAACTGTTTTTT	CASSSGGLGLREKLFF
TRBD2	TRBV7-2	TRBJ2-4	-	TGTGCCAGCTCTAACAGCGGGGTTGGCAAAAACATTCAGTACTTC	CASSNSGVGKNIQYF
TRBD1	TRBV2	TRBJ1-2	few	TGTGCCAGCAGTCGACAGGGAAGTTCCCTTGGCTACACCTTC	CASSRQGSSLGYTF
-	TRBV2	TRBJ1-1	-	TGTGCCAGCAGCTCCCGGGAGAACACTGAAGCTTTCTTT	CASSSRENTEAFF
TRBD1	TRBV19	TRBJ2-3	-	TGTGCCAGCGGGGACAGGTCCCTCACAGATACGCAGTATTTT	CASGDRSLTDTQYF
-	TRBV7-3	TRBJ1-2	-	TGTGCCAGCAGCCTTTCCCCTACAGGGCTTGGCTACACCTTC	CASSLSPTGLGYTF
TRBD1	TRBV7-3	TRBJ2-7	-	TGTGCCAGCAGCTTAAGACCGGGACAGGGGAAATACGAGCAGTACTTC	CASSLRPGQGKYEQYF
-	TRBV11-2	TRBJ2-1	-	TGTGCCAGCAGCTTTCGGACTCGCAATGAGCAGTTCTTC	CASSFRTRNEQFF
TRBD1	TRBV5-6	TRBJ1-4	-	TGTGCCAGCAGCTGGACAGGGGGTAATGAAAAACTGTTTTTT	CASSWTGGNEKLFF
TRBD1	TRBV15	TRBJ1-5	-	TGTGCCATTTCTCCGGGACAGGCTAATCAGCCCCAGCATTTT	CAISPGQANQPQHF
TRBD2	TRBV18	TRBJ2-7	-	TGTGCCAGCTCACCACTGGGCGGGGGGGCCGTCTTCGAGCAGTACTTC	CASSPLGGGAVFEQYF
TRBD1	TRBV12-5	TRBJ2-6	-	TGTGCTAGTGGTCCGACAGGGGGATTCCTCTCTGGGGCCAACGTCCTGACTTTC	CASGPTGGFLSGANVLTF
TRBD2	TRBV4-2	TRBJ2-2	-	TGTGCCAGCAGCCAAGGGGTGATAGCGGGGGGGACCGGGGAGCTGTTTTTT	CASSQGVIAGGTGELFF